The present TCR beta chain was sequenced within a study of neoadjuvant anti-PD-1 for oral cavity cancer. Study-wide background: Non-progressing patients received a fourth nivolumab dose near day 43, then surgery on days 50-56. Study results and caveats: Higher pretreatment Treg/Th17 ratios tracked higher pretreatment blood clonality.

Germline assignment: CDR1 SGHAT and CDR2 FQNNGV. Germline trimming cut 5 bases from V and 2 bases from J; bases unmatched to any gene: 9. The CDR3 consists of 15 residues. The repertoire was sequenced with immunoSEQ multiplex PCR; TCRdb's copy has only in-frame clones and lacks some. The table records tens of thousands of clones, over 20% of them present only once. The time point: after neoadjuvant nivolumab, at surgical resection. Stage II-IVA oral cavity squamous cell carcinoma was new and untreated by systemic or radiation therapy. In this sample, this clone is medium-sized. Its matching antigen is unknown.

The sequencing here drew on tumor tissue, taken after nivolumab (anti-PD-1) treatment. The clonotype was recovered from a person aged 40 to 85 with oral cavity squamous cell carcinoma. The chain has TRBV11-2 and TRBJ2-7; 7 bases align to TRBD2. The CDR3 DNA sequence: TGTGCCAGCAGCCCGAGTTCTAGCGGCGCCTACGAGCAGTACTTC. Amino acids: CASSPSSSGAYEQYF.